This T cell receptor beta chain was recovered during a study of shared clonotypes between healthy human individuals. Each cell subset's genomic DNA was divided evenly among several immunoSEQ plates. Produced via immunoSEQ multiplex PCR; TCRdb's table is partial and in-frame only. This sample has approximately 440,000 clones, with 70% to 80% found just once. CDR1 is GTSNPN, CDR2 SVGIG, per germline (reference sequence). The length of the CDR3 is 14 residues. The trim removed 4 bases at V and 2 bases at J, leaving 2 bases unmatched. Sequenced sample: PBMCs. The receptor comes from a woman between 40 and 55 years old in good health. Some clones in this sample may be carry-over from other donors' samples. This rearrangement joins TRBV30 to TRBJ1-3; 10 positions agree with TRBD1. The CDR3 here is CAWKTGGAGNTIYF. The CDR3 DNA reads TGTGCCTGGAAGACAGGGGGCGCTGGAAACACCATATATTTT.